Presented here are 2 T cell receptor beta chains from one specimen sequenced in a study of T cells in Graves' hyperthyroidism and ophthalmopathy. Amplification of TCR beta CDR3 regions used RNA as the template. The study used the HTBI primer set for a first-round RT-PCR of the TCR CDR3. MiXCR, run by TCRdb on the multiplex PCR reads, gives a single entry per CDR3 protein. Of more than 250,000 distinct CDR3 sequences listed, roughly 15% were seen once; the top ten hold over 30%. Sequences were obtained from blood. These receptors originate from a woman in her 50s with Graves' hyperthyroidism that later progressed to Graves' ophthalmopathy.

Notes on this clonotype: It may be a read error: a sequence one base away is much more abundant. CDR3 sequence reads: CASSPMGLAGGGQFF. The CDR3 DNA sequence: TGTGCCAGCAGCCCCATGGGACTAGCGGGAGGAGGGCAGTTCTTC. The chain combines TRBV7-9 with TRBJ2-1; 15 nucleotides agree with TRBD2. Germline loops: CDR1 SEHNR, CDR2 FQNEAQ (reference sequence). Trimming cost V 5 bases and J 12 bases; bases outside gene matches: 8. CDR3 size: 15 residues.

In its sample, this clonotype was seen a few times. The chain links TRBV4-1 to TRBJ1-1, with unresolved D. There are 18 residues in the CDR3. V lost 5 bases to trimming and J lost 0 bases, with 22 bases between them. Per the germline V gene, CDR1 is MGHRA and CDR2 is YSYEKL. Here the CDR3 DNA reads TGCGCCAGCAGCTCGGGTGGGTCCAGGAGCAGAATGAACACTGAAGCTTTCTTT. Translating gives CASSSGGSRSRMNTEAFF.